This TCR beta chain was obtained from a study of HIV-infected patients and healthy controls. Each CDR3 protein is one row after TCRdb ran MiXCR on the 5' RACE reads. The sample gives 50,000 to 80,000 distinct CDR3 sequences, roughly 21% of which show up once; around 1.4% is in the top ten. Germline assignment: CDR1 DFQATT and CDR2 SNEGSKA (reference sequence). Deletions cut 5 bases from V and 9 bases from J, with 23 bases between. The CDR3 has 14 amino acids. The sample taken for sequencing was CD4+ T cells from blood. The rearrangement uses TRBV20-1 and TRBJ2-7; D may be TRBD1 (7 bases). The clonotype was recovered from a human donor in good health. CDR3 bases: TGCAGTGCTTCCCAGGAGGGACAGTCCAGGCCGCAGTACTTC. Protein product: CSASQEGQSRPQYF.